In this sample, the clone carrying this T cell receptor (beta chain) turned up once. Its specificity is unknown. Vbeta (60) and Jbeta (13) primers were used in the PCR. Using immunoSEQ multiplex PCR, the repertoire was profiled, and TCRdb retains in-frame clones only, with some absent. Seen here are around 150,000 clones, roughly 88% observed once, and the top ten hold about 1.4%. This entry is derived from a study of cytomegalovirus exposure and HLA in healthy donors. Trimming pared 5 bases from V and 5 bases from J, leaving 15 bases between. Germline V CDR1 and CDR2: MDHEN, SYDVKM. The CDR3 has 14 amino acids. Study-level results: Productive rates of about 90% or about 30% were seen for most TCR beta V segments in an earlier analysis. In a later analysis, TCR association rates varied by HLA locus: DRB1 most, HLA-C fewest. Among TCR sequences, most were rare, though some public TCRs appeared in many donors. Researchers reported that three CMV-associated chains were confirmed in vitro as CMV antigen-specific.

This sequence was found in a woman aged 18-29 years in good health and CMV-seronegative. The rearrangement links TRBV28 to TRBJ1-1; D is perhaps TRBD1 (5 bases). The sequencing input was PBMCs. In nucleotides, the CDR3 is TGTGCCAGCAGTCGCAGGGAAGGTGGAACTGAAGCTTTCTTT. Translation gives CASSRREGGTEAFF.